This T cell receptor beta chain was sequenced for a study of T cells after yellow fever vaccination. Study results and caveats: Post-booster reappearance was seen for most primary-vaccination clones (roughly 96% CD4, around 89% CD8).

Using its own MiXCR run on the 5' RACE reads, TCRdb lists one record per CDR3 protein. The profile shows more than 300,000 distinct CDR3 sequences, approximately 4.5% of them singletons. This clonotype was picked up a small number of times. Antigen unknown. Germline lookup yields CDR1 DFQATT and CDR2 SNEGSKA (reference sequence). CDR3 length: 15 residues. Trimming cost V 1 base and J 6 bases; bases outside gene matches: 8. This receptor was taken from a man in his late teens or twenties who received the YFV17D yellow fever vaccine. The chain joins TRBV20-1 to TRBJ2-1; 8 bases map to TRBD2. The source was PBMCs, collected 15 days after the yellow fever booster vaccination. CDR3 loop: CSARVKRGWGNEQFF. The CDR3 nucleotides are TGCAGTGCTAGAGTCAAGCGGGGGTGGGGCAATGAGCAGTTCTTC.